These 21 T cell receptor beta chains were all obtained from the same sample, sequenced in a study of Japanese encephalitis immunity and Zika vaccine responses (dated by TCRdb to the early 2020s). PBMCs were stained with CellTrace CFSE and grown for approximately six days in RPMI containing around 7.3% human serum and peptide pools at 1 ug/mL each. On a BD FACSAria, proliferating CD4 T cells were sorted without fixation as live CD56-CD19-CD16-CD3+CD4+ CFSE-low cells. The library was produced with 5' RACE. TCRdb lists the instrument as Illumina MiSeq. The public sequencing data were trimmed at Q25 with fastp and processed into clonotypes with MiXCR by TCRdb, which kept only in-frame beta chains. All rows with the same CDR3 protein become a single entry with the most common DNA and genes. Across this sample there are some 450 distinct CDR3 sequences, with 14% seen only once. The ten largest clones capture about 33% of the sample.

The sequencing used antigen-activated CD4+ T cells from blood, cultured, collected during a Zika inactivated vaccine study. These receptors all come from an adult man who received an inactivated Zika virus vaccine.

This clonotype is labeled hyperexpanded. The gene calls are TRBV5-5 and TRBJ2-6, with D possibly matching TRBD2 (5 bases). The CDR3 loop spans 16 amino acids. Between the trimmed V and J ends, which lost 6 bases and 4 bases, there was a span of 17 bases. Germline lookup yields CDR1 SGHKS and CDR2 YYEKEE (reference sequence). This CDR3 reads CASNESPRRGANVLTF. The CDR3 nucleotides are TGTGCCAGCAACGAATCCCCCAGGAGGGGGGCCAACGTCCTGACTTTC.

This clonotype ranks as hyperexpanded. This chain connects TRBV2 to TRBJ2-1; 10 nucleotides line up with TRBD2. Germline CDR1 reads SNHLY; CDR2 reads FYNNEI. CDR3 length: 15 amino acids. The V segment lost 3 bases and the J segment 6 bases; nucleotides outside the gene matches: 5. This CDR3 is CASSESSGGINEQFF. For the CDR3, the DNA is TGTGCCAGCAGTGAGTCTAGCGGGGGTATCAATGAGCAGTTCTTC.

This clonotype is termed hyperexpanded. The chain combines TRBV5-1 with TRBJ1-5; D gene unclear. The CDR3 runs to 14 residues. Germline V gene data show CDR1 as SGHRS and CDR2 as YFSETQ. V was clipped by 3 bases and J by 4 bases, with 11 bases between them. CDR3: CASSSDGSNQPQHF. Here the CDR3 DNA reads TGCGCCAGCAGCTCGGACGGCTCAAATCAGCCCCAGCATTTT. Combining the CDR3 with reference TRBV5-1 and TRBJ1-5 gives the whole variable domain KAGVTQTPRYLIKTRGQQVTLSCSPISGHRSVSWYQQTPGQGLQFLFEYFSETQRNKGNFPGRFSGRQFSNSRSEMNVSTLELGDSALYLCASSSDGSNQPQHFGDGTRLSIL.

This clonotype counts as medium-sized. CDR3 region: CASSQGGSPLHF. CDR3 sequence (DNA): TGCGCCAGCAGCCAAGGTGGCTCACCCCTCCACTTT. This chain connects TRBV4-3 to TRBJ1-6, with D hard to call. Germline CDR1 and CDR2: LGHNA and YSLEER. Trimming removed 1 base at V and 10 bases at J, with 5 bases between. The CDR3 loop spans 12 amino acids.

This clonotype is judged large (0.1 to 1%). The CDR3 bases are TGTGCCACGACGCCGGGACAGGGTAGTCTTAACGAGCAGTACTTC. Protein sequence: CATTPGQGSLNEQYF. V is TRBV10-3 and J is TRBJ2-7, with 9 bases matching TRBD1. Trimming cost V 10 bases and J 5 bases; bases outside gene matches: 15. Germline CDR1 and CDR2: ENHRY and SYGVKD. This CDR3 spans 15 amino acids.

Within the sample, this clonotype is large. CDR3 sequence reads: CSAIPTGAETQYF. Written as DNA, the CDR3 is TGCAGTGCTATTCCGACGGGGGCAGAGACCCAGTACTTC. The genes are TRBV20-1 and TRBJ2-5, with D perhaps matching TRBD1 or TRBD2 (6 bases each). The germline gives CDR1 DFQATT, CDR2 SNEGSKA (reference sequence). CDR3 size: 13 residues. Trimming stripped 4 bases from V and 4 bases from J, with 13 bases between.

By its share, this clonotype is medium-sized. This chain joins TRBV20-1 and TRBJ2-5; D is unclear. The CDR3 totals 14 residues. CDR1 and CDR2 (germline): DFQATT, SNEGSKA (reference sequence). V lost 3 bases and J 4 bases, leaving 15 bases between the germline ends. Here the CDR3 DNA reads TGCAGTGCTAGGAGTGGCTCGATCCTAGAGACCCAGTACTTC. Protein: CSARSGSILETQYF.

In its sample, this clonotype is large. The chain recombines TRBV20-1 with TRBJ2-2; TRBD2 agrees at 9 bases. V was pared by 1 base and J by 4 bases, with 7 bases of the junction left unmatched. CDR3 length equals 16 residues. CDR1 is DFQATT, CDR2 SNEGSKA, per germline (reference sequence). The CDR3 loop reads CSARVAGGIGTGELFF. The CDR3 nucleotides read TGCAGTGCTAGAGTTGCGGGGGGGATCGGCACCGGGGAGCTGTTTTTT.

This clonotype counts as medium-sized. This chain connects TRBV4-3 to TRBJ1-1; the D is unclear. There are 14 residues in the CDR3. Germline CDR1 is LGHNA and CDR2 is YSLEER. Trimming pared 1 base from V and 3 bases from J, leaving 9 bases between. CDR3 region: CASSQGGLDTEAFF. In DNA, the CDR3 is TGCGCCAGCAGCCAAGGGGGTCTGGACACTGAAGCTTTCTTT.

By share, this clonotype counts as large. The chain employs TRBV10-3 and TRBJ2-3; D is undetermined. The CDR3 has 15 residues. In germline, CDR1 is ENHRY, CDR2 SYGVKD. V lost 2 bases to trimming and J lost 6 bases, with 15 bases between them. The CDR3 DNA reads TGTGCCATCAGTGAGGGTCTCGGGCCCTCGGATACGCAGTATTTT. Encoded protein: CAISEGLGPSDTQYF.

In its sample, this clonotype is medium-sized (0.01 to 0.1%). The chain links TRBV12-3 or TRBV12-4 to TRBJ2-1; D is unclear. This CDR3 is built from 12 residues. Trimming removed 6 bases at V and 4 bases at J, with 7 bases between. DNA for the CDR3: TGTGCCAGCAGCCGAGAGTACAATGAGCAGTTCTTC. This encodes CASSREYNEQFF.

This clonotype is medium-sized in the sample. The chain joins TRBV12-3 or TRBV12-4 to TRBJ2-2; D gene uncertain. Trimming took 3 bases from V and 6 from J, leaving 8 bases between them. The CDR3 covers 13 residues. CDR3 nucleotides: TGTGCCAGCAGTTTGTTGGAGTCCGGGGAGCTGTTTTTT. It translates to CASSLLESGELFF.

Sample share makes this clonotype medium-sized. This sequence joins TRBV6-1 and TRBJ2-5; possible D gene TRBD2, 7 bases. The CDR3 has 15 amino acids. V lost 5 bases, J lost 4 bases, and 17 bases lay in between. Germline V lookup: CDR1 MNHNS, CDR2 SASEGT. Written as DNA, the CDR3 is TGTGCCAGCAGTCCTGCCGGGGGGCGGGGAGAGACCCAGTACTTC. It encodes CASSPAGGRGETQYF.

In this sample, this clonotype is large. CDR3 in amino acids: CSVDRQGAGYGYTF. The CDR3 coding sequence is TGCAGCGTTGATAGACAGGGGGCCGGGTATGGCTACACCTTC. The chain joins TRBV29-1 to TRBJ1-2, with 10 bases identical to TRBD1. The V segment lost 3 bases and the J segment 5 bases; nucleotides outside the gene matches: 6. The CDR3 totals 14 residues. In germline, CDR1 is SQVTM, CDR2 ANQGSEA.

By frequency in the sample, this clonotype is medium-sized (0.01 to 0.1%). CDR3 DNA sequence: TGTGCCAGCAGTTTCGTGTGGAACACCGGGGAGCTGTTTTTT. Protein sequence: CASSFVWNTGELFF. This chain uses TRBV27 with TRBJ2-2; no clear D gene. The CDR3 covers 14 residues. Germline values: CDR1 MNHEY, CDR2 SMNVEV (reference sequence). V was trimmed by 3 bases and J by 1 base, leaving 6 bases between them.

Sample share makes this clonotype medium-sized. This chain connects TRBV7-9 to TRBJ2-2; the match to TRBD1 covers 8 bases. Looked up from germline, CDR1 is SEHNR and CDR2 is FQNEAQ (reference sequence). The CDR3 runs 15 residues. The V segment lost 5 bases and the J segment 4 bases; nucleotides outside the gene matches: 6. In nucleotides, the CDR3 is TGTGCCAGCAGCCTACGGACAGGGACCACCGGGGAGCTGTTTTTT. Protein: CASSLRTGTTGELFF. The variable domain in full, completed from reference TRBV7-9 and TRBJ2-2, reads DTGVSQNPRHKITKRGQNVTFRCDPISEHNRLYWYRQTLGQGPEFLTYFQNEAQLEKSRLLSDRFSAERPKGSFSTLEIQRTEQGDSAMYLCASSLRTGTTGELFFGEGSRLTVL.

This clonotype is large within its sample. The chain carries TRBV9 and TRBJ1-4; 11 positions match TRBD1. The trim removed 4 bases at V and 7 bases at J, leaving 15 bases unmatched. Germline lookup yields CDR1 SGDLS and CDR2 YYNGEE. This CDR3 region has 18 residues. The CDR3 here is CASSPQAGTGGFGEKLFF. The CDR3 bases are TGTGCCAGCAGCCCTCAGGCAGGGACAGGGGGTTTCGGTGAAAAACTGTTTTTT.

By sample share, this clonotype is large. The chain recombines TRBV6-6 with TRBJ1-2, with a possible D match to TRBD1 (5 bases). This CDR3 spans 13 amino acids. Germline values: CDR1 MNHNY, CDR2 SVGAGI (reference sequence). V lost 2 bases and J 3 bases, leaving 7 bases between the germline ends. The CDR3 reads CASSYGGYYGYTF. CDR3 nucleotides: TGTGCCAGCAGTTACGGGGGGTACTATGGCTACACCTTC.

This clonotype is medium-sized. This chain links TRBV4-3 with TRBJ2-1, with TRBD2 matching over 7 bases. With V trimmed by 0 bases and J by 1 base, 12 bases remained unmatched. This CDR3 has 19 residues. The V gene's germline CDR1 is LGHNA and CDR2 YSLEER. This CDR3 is CASSQDIPSGRHSYNEQFF. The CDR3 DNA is TGCGCCAGCAGCCAAGATATTCCTAGCGGTCGTCATTCCTACAATGAGCAGTTCTTC.

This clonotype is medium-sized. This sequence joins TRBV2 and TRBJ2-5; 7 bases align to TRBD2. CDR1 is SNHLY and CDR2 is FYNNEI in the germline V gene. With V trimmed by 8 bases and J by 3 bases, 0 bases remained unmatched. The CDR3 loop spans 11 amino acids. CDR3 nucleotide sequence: TGTGCCAGCCTAGCGGAAGAGACCCAGTACTTC. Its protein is CASLAEETQYF.

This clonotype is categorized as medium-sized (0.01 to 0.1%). This chain's CDR3 is CASSQVGQGSEKLFF. The CDR3 nucleotides are TGCGCCAGCAGCCAAGTCGGACAGGGTAGTGAAAAACTGTTTTTT. This chain links TRBV4-3 with TRBJ1-4; 8 bases match TRBD1. Trimming removed 1 base from V and 7 bases from J; junction bases left unmatched: 5. The CDR3 spans 15 residues. Germline assignment: CDR1 LGHNA and CDR2 YSLEER.